The clone carrying this TCR beta chain was picked up a small number of times. The target antigen is unknown. This sample is part of a study of blood T cells in healthy people across ages. Study-level findings and limits: Changes in expanded clonotypes were possibly confounded, as the CMV status of donors was unknown.

Together with a sample-barcoded 5' primer, a J-beta primer mix was included in a second PCR lasting about 7 to 11 cycles. TCRdb reanalysed the 5' RACE reads using MiXCR and keeps one entry per CDR3 protein. Altogether some 1.6 million distinct CDR3 sequences are present, 34% being singletons, with the ten largest covering roughly 10%. The trim removed 3 bases at V and 6 bases at J, leaving 5 bases unmatched. The germline V gene encodes CDR1 SGHRS and CDR2 YFSETQ. This CDR3 has 15 residues. The sequenced material came from blood. The chain has TRBV5-1 and TRBJ2-3, with 12 nucleotides matching TRBD2. This TCR was recovered from a woman aged 30 to 39 in good health. DNA for the CDR3: TGCGCCAGCAGCTCGGGACTAGCGGGTTTCGATACGCAGTATTTT. Amino acid sequence: CASSSGLAGFDTQYF.